This TCR beta chain is drawn from a study of blood T cell repertoires in COVID-19. The CDR3 consists of 14 residues. CDR1 SEHNR and CDR2 FQNEAQ come from the germline V gene (reference sequence). Germline trimming cut 5 bases from V and 6 bases from J; bases unmatched to any gene: 7. TCRdb's copy holds only in-frame clones and misses some; the assay was immunoSEQ multiplex PCR. The sample holds 180,000 or so clones, about nine tenths seen once. This TCR was recovered from a woman aged 25 to 45 with acute or convalescent COVID-19. This chain uses TRBV7-9 with TRBJ2-4; 7 bases match TRBD1. Sequenced: peripheral blood. CDR3 loop: CASSVDRVRNIQYF. The CDR3 DNA reads TGTGCCAGCAGCGTCGACAGGGTGAGAAACATTCAGTACTTC.